These 4 T cell receptor beta chains were all obtained from the same sample, sequenced in a study of OX40 agonist ivuxolimab in advanced cancers. Measured with immunoSEQ multiplex PCR; TCRdb has only the in-frame clones, and not every one. The data hold some 62,000 clones, with approximately 89% observed a single time. Sample: CD4+ or CD8+ T cells sorted from blood, taken in a trial of the OX40 agonist ivuxolimab. These receptors were taken from an adult with an advanced solid tumor such as melanoma, head and neck, liver or kidney cancer.

J is TRBJ2-1 and V is TRBV4-1; D unclear. The CDR3 is 14 residues long. Trimming cost V 0 bases and J 4 bases, with 7 bases left between them. Per germline, CDR1 MGHRA and CDR2 YSYEKL. For the CDR3, the DNA is TGCGCCAGCAGCCAAGAGGTTTGGTACAATGAGCAGTTCTTC. Protein product: CASSQEVWYNEQFF.

The chain has TRBV7-9 and TRBJ2-7; D assignment may be TRBD1 or TRBD2 (6 bases each). Germline values: CDR1 SEHNR, CDR2 FQNEAQ (reference sequence). V lost 5 bases to trimming and J lost 4 bases, with 12 bases between them. The CDR3 consists of 13 residues. In DNA, the CDR3 is TGTGCCAGCAGCCCCCCGGGGGCGTACGAGCAGTACTTC. This gives the protein CASSPPGAYEQYF.

A single count supports this clone. The chain recombines TRBV27 with TRBJ2-1; a weak D match, TRBD2 (5 bases). V lost 8 bases to trimming and J lost 0 bases, with 11 bases between them. This CDR3 comprises 14 residues. CDR1 is MNHEY and CDR2 is SMNVEV in the germline V gene (reference sequence). DNA for the CDR3: TGTGCCAGCTCTGCTGGGAGCTCCTACAATGAGCAGTTCTTC. Encoded protein: CASSAGSSYNEQFF.

This sequence joins TRBV7-6 and TRBJ2-3; 7 bases map to TRBD2. V lost 5 bases and J lost 4; bases outside the gene matches: 9. Looked up from germline, CDR1 is SGHVS and CDR2 is FNYEAQ. CDR3 length equals 15 residues. The CDR3 coding sequence is TGTGCCAGCAGCCCATGGGCGGGAGAATCAGATACGCAGTATTTT. This encodes CASSPWAGESDTQYF.